Shown below are 30 T cell receptor beta chains from a single sample sequenced in a study of shared clonotypes between healthy human individuals. The protocol was immunoSEQ multiplex PCR, while the TCRdb copy is restricted to in-frame clones and leaves out a portion. The table has around 2.5 million clones, roughly 93% seen once. The sample taken for sequencing was naive CD4+ T cells from PBMCs. The subset is: CD45RA+ positively selected. These receptors all come from a man aged 18 to 29 in good health. Some clones in this sample may be carry-over from other donors' samples.

V gene TRBV28 combines with J gene TRBJ1-2; D unclear. V was shortened by 4 bases and J by 6 bases, with 9 bases between the two germline ends. The CDR3 is 12 residues long. Germline V gene data show CDR1 as MDHEN and CDR2 as SYDVKM. This CDR3 is CASSWAVNGYTF. In DNA form, the CDR3 reads TGTGCCAGCAGTTGGGCGGTGAATGGCTACACCTTC.

Details on this clone: Additional DNA sequences in this sample encode the identical CDR3. J is TRBJ2-1 and V is TRBV10-3, with D unresolved. CDR1 and CDR2 (germline): ENHRY, SYGVKD. Between the trimmed V and J ends, which lost 4 bases and 5 bases, there was a span of 3 bases. CDR3 length equals 11 residues. The CDR3 DNA sequence: TGTGCCATCAGTGCAGACAATGAGCAGTTCTTC. Encoded protein: CAISADNEQFF.

The chain has TRBV5-4 and TRBJ2-5, with TRBD2 identical over 12 bases. Germline V gene lookup returns CDR1 SGHNT and CDR2 YYREEE (reference sequence). The V and J ends lost 1 base and 1 base, in that order; junction bases with no gene match: 2. This CDR3 spans 16 amino acids. CDR3 sequence (DNA): TGTGCCAGCAGCTTGAAGACTAGCGGGAGCCAAGAGACCCAGTACTTC. It translates to CASSLKTSGSQETQYF.

This clone was found once. The chain employs TRBV2 and TRBJ2-7; TRBD1 matches 7 bases. With 8 bases clipped from V and 2 bases from J, the junction kept 9 bases outside the gene matches. This CDR3 spans 14 amino acids. Per the germline V gene, CDR1 is SNHLY and CDR2 is FYNNEI. The CDR3 sequence is CASRGWQGAYEQYF. CDR3 DNA sequence: TGTGCCAGCCGGGGATGGCAGGGGGCCTACGAGCAGTACTTC.

The chain carries TRBV5-1 and TRBJ2-3; 11 nucleotides match TRBD2. The CDR3 has 18 amino acids. Germline V gene data show CDR1 as SGHRS and CDR2 as YFSETQ. J gave up 0 bases and V 2 bases, and 8 bases lay outside the gene matches. CDR3: CASSLGLAGELSTDTQYF. In DNA form, the CDR3 reads TGCGCCAGCAGCTTAGGACTAGCGGGTGAACTTAGCACAGATACGCAGTATTTT.

This clone occurred once. This chain joins TRBV5-6 and TRBJ1-4, with no clear D. V shed 2 bases and J shed 7 bases, with 12 bases lying between them. The germline gives CDR1 SGHDT, CDR2 YYEEEE. This CDR3 is built from 14 residues. Here the CDR3 DNA reads TGTGCCAGCAGCTTAGACCGTTGGGCTGAAAAACTGTTTTTT. Encoded protein: CASSLDRWAEKLFF.

This clone was detected once. Germline and junction disagree at one end, which may indicate a read error. This chain connects TRBV10-1 to TRBJ1-4, with D perhaps TRBD1 (5 bases). The CDR3 runs to 11 residues. Germline V gene sequence: CDR1 WNHNN, CDR2 SYGVQD (reference sequence). CDR3 nucleotide sequence: TGTGACGGGAGAGGGGAAGAAAAACTGTTTTTT. Translated, it gives CDGRGEEKLFF.

This chain connects TRBV6-5 to TRBJ2-6, with 8 nucleotides matching TRBD1. The CDR3 has 15 residues. In germline, CDR1 is MNHEY, CDR2 SVGAGI. V lost 6 bases, J lost 1 base, and 2 bases stayed unmatched. The CDR3, as DNA: TGTGCCAGCAGCGACAGGGGATCTGGGGCCAACGTCCTGACTTTC. Translating gives CASSDRGSGANVLTF.

As for this clone: At the DNA level, this CDR3 is encoded by other sequences in the same sample as well. DNA for the CDR3: TGTGCCAGCAGCCCCTCCGGGACCGGGGAGCTGTTTTTT. As protein: CASSPSGTGELFF. V gene TRBV7-3 combines with J gene TRBJ2-2; D is ambiguous. The CDR3 consists of 13 residues. V lost 5 bases to trimming and J lost 5 bases, with 9 bases between them. Germline assignment: CDR1 SGHTA and CDR2 FQGTGA.

The chain couples TRBV23-1 to TRBJ2-7; D is undetermined. TRBV23-1 is assigned to the ORF class and has an uncertain function. This CDR3 has 15 amino acids. Trimming cost V 1 base and J 6 bases, with 16 bases left between them. In DNA form, the CDR3 reads TGCGCCAGCAGTCAATTTCCTCTCCAGGCAGGCGAGCAGTACTTC. Its protein is CASSQFPLQAGEQYF.

The chain links TRBV25-1 to TRBJ2-7; 8 positions agree with TRBD1. This CDR3 comprises 14 residues. Per the germline V gene, CDR1 is MGHDK and CDR2 is SYGVNS. Germline trimming cut 5 bases from V and 4 bases from J; bases unmatched to any gene: 7. The CDR3 is CASSYGTGSYEQYF. The CDR3 region has the DNA TGTGCCAGCAGTTACGGGACAGGTTCTTACGAGCAGTACTTC.

A few counts support this clone. This sequence joins TRBV7-9 and TRBJ1-4; 7 bases map to TRBD1. The germline V gene has CDR1 SEHNR and CDR2 FQNEAQ (reference sequence). The junction had 3 bases not matched to a gene; V was cut back by 3 bases and J by 2 bases. The CDR3 covers 15 residues. The CDR3 region is CASSFRGRTNEKLFF. CDR3 in DNA: TGTGCCAGCAGCTTTAGGGGGCGGACTAATGAAAAACTGTTTTTT.

This chain uses TRBV7-9 with TRBJ1-2; TRBD1 aligns across 7 bases. After removal of 2 bases from V and 8 bases from J, the junction contained 5 bases not matched to a gene. This CDR3 contains 13 residues. Germline V gene sequence: CDR1 SEHNR, CDR2 FQNEAQ (reference sequence). The CDR3 spells CASSLTGDGGYTF. For the CDR3, the DNA is TGTGCCAGCAGCTTAACAGGGGATGGGGGCTACACCTTC.

This chain connects TRBV5-4 to TRBJ2-7; the D gene is possibly TRBD2 (5 bases). CDR1 SGHNT and CDR2 YYREEE come from the germline V gene (reference sequence). The CDR3 consists of 12 residues. Trimming shortened V by 4 bases and J by 2 bases, and 7 bases separated the two germline ends. The CDR3 DNA reads as TGTGCCAGCAGCGTGGGAGCCTACGAGCAGTACTTC. Its protein is CASSVGAYEQYF.

CDR3 region: CSATGLSGYTF. The CDR3 DNA follows: TGCAGTGCTACGGGGCTGAGTGGCTACACCTTC. The chain recombines TRBV20-1 with TRBJ1-2, with D possibly being TRBD1 (5 bases). In germline, CDR1 is DFQATT, CDR2 SNEGSKA (reference sequence). The CDR3 spans 11 residues. Between the trimmed V and J ends, which lost 4 bases and 7 bases, there was a span of 10 bases.

J is TRBJ2-5 and V is TRBV7-8; tentatively, D is TRBD2 (6 bases). The CDR3 contains 18 residues. CDR1 is SGHVS and CDR2 is FQNEAQ in the germline V gene. Trimming removed 1 base at V and 4 bases at J, with 22 bases between. The CDR3 nucleotides read TGTGCCAGCAGCTTAGTAATGCCAGGGCGGGATCCCCCAGAGACCCAGTACTTC. Protein sequence: CASSLVMPGRDPPETQYF. The full variable domain, with the rest looked up from reference TRBV7-8 and TRBJ2-5, is GAGVSQSPRYKVAKRGQDVALRCDPISGHVSLFWYQQALGQGPEFLTYFQNEAQLDKSGLPSDRFFAERPEGSVSTLKIQRTQQEDSAVYLCASSLVMPGRDPPETQYFGPGTRLLVL.

The chain carries TRBV20-1 and TRBJ2-1, with unresolved D. The germline CDR1 and CDR2 sequences are DFQATT and SNEGSKA (reference sequence). There are 10 residues in the CDR3. CDR3 coding DNA: TGCAGCCCCGTTAACAATGAGCAGTTCTTC. Residues: CSPVNNEQFF.

The rearrangement uses TRBV5-1 and TRBJ1-1; possibly TRBD1 for D (6 bases). V shed 4 bases and J shed 4 bases, with 17 bases lying between them. The CDR3 totals 15 residues. Germline assignment: CDR1 SGHRS and CDR2 YFSETQ. CDR3 sequence reads: CASSGITGSPTEAFF. The CDR3 DNA sequence: TGCGCCAGCAGCGGAATAACAGGGAGCCCCACTGAAGCTTTCTTT.

The rearrangement joins TRBV28 to TRBJ1-2; D remains ambiguous. Germline V gene data show CDR1 as MDHEN and CDR2 as SYDVKM. This CDR3 region has 11 residues. V was pared by 4 bases and J by 5 bases, with 5 bases between. The CDR3: CASSYKYGYTF. In DNA, the CDR3 is TGTGCCAGCAGTTATAAGTATGGCTACACCTTC.

This clone occurred once. This chain uses TRBV28 with TRBJ2-3; TRBD2 agrees at 13 bases. The V gene's germline CDR1 is MDHEN and CDR2 SYDVKM. V shed 4 bases and J 5 bases; nucleotides not matched to a gene: 24. The CDR3 extends over 22 amino acids. DNA for the CDR3: TGTGCCAGCAGTTACCCTCCCGGGTCCGAACCTTTTGGACTAGCGGGAGAAGATACGCAGTATTTT. Protein product: CASSYPPGSEPFGLAGEDTQYF. Supplemented by reference TRBV28 and TRBJ2-3, the full variable domain reads DVKVTQSSRYLVKRTGEKVFLECVQDMDHENMFWYRQDPGLGLRLIYFSYDVKMKEKGDIPEGYSVSREKKERFSLILESASTNQTSMYLCASSYPPGSEPFGLAGEDTQYFGPGTRLTVL.

The chain uses TRBV5-6 and TRBJ2-7; no reliable D call. The germline CDR1 and CDR2 sequences are SGHDT and YYEEEE. This CDR3 region has 13 residues. V lost 4 bases to trimming and J lost 0 bases, with 8 bases between them. The CDR3 nucleotides are TGTGCCAGCAGCCGTCGATCCTCCTACGAGCAGTACTTC. This codes for CASSRRSSYEQYF. The whole variable domain, filled in from reference TRBV5-6 and TRBJ2-7, reads DAGVTQSPTHLIKTRGQQVTLRCSPKSGHDTVSWYQQALGQGPQFIFQYYEEEERQRGNFPDRFSGHQFPNYSSELNVNALLLGDSALYLCASSRRSSYEQYFGPGTRLTVT.

The genes are TRBV10-3 and TRBJ2-1; 7 positions agree with TRBD1. The CDR3 extends over 13 amino acids. The germline V gene encodes CDR1 ENHRY and CDR2 SYGVKD. The ends lost 4 bases at V and 5 bases at J; junction bases unmatched: 2. The CDR3 DNA reads TGTGCCATCAGTGGGCAGGGGGACAATGAGCAGTTCTTC. Translated: CAISGQGDNEQFF.

The rearrangement joins TRBV5-5 to TRBJ2-7; the match to TRBD1 covers 7 bases. The CDR3 has 14 amino acids. With 1 base clipped from V and 3 bases from J, the junction kept 4 bases outside the gene matches. Germline CDR1 is SGHKS and CDR2 is YYEKEE (reference sequence). This CDR3 is CASSLSGTDYEQYF. The CDR3 DNA reads as TGTGCCAGCAGCTTGTCCGGGACAGACTACGAGCAGTACTTC.

This clone was observed once. This CDR3 is CAISESNGYNEQFF. In DNA form, the CDR3 reads TGTGCCATCAGTGAGTCGAACGGGTACAATGAGCAGTTCTTC. This chain joins TRBV10-3 and TRBJ2-1; D remains unclear. Per germline, CDR1 ENHRY and CDR2 SYGVKD. V shed 0 bases and J shed 4 bases, with 7 bases lying between them. The CDR3 is 14 residues long.

This rearrangement joins TRBV11-2 to TRBJ1-3; 8 bases map to TRBD1. The CDR3 loop spans 13 amino acids. Germline values: CDR1 SGHAT, CDR2 FQNNGV. V shed 3 bases and J 8 bases; nucleotides not matched to a gene: 3. The CDR3 DNA sequence: TGTGCCAGCAGCTTGGACAGGGCGGACACCATATATTTT. It is translated as CASSLDRADTIYF.

The J gene is TRBJ1-1, the V gene TRBV28; 11 bases agree with TRBD1. Per germline, CDR1 MDHEN and CDR2 SYDVKM. Trimming removed 3 bases from V and 3 bases from J; junction bases left unmatched: 3. CDR3 size: 15 residues. CDR3 loop: CASSLWDRGDTEAFF. The CDR3 DNA reads TGTGCCAGCAGTTTGTGGGACAGGGGGGACACTGAAGCTTTCTTT.

This chain connects TRBV11-2 to TRBJ2-1, with D unclear. CDR1 and CDR2 from the germline V gene are SGHAT and FQNNGV. With 5 bases removed from V and 1 base from J, the gap between germline ends came to 15 bases. The length of the CDR3 is 16 residues. The CDR3 region is CASSGLALPSYNEQFF. CDR3 DNA sequence: TGTGCCAGCAGCGGATTGGCCCTCCCGTCCTACAATGAGCAGTTCTTC.

The CDR3 nucleotides read TGTGCCAGCAGTTGGGAGCGGGGACAGGGGGCGCGGGGCTACACCTTC. Translated: CASSWERGQGARGYTF. The chain uses TRBV28 and TRBJ1-2; 12 nucleotides align to TRBD1. This CDR3 is built from 16 residues. Germline V gene lookup returns CDR1 MDHEN and CDR2 SYDVKM. The V gene end was trimmed by 4 bases and the J gene end by 8 bases; junction bases not matched to a gene: 11.

V gene TRBV19 combines with J gene TRBJ1-2; D remains ambiguous. V lost 5 bases and J lost 3, with 7 bases in between. The germline V gene has CDR1 LNHDA and CDR2 SQIVND (reference sequence). The CDR3 sequence is 12 residues long. CDR3 protein: CASSPVYYGYTF. The CDR3 nucleotides are TGTGCCAGTAGTCCTGTCTACTATGGCTACACCTTC.

The rearrangement joins TRBV27 to TRBJ2-2; 13 bases are a match to TRBD2. The CDR3 runs to 17 residues. Per germline, CDR1 MNHEY and CDR2 SMNVEV (reference sequence). V shed 5 bases and J 6 bases; nucleotides not matched to a gene: 9. CDR3 sequence reads: CASSRTSGRAGAGELFF. The CDR3 nucleotides read TGTGCCAGCAGTAGAACTAGCGGGAGGGCCGGGGCCGGGGAGCTGTTTTTT.